The 3 T cell receptor beta chains reported below all come from one sample, sequenced in a study of breast tumors, draining lymph nodes, adjacent tissues. Breast cancer patients provided tissue from their axillary draining lymph nodes. Each CDR3 protein gets one entry after TCRdb re-called the multiplex PCR reads with MiXCR. The sample lists fewer than 140,000 distinct CDR3 sequences, roughly 33% occurring once. Input material: axillary lymph node tissue. Every receptor here comes from a female donor with breast cancer. Some clones in this sample may be carry-over from other donors' samples.

Concerning this clonotype: The DNA is left out, because the CDR3 cannot be placed on it with certainty; the CDR3 is given as TCRdb lists it. The genes are TRBV7-9 and TRBJ2-1; the table's D gene call, TRBD2, was not cross checked with the DNA. Germline CDR1 SEHNR, CDR2 FQNEAQ (reference sequence). Inclusive of both ends, the CDR3 amounts to 21 amino acids. This chain's CDR3 is CASSFYICSARGGLVYNEQFF.

The V gene is TRBV5-1, the J gene TRBJ1-1; D is possibly TRBD1 (6 bases). V lost 0 bases and J lost 8, with 23 bases in between. The CDR3 has 17 amino acids. CDR1 is SGHRS, CDR2 YFSETQ, per germline. CDR3 nucleotide sequence: TGCGCCAGCAGCTTGGTCCTAATAGACAGGAGGGGTGGGGAAGCTTTCTTT. It translates to CASSLVLIDRRGGEAFF.

This sequence joins TRBV6-6 and TRBJ1-6; D unclear. In germline, CDR1 is MNHNY, CDR2 SVGAGI (reference sequence). The CDR3 has 12 amino acids. V was trimmed by 4 bases and J by 8 bases, leaving 6 bases between them. CDR3 in DNA: TGTGCCAGCAGTTTATCGGATTCACCCCTCCACTTT. Encoded protein: CASSLSDSPLHF.